This TCR beta chain is from a study of cytomegalovirus exposure and HLA in healthy donors. Only in-frame clones appear in the TCRdb table, and some are missing; sequencing was by immunoSEQ multiplex PCR. The repertoire includes approximately 270,000 clones, about 90% of them detected once, and more than 0.35% sits in the top ten. Per the germline V gene, CDR1 is SGHAT and CDR2 is FQNNGV. This CDR3 comprises 15 residues. With 5 bases removed from V and 1 base from J, the gap between germline ends came to 14 bases. The receptor comes from a woman aged 18-29 years in good health and CMV-seronegative. This sequence joins TRBV11-2 and TRBJ2-5; D unresolved. The sample taken for sequencing was PBMCs. CDR3 residues: CASSPMEQFQETQYF. CDR3 DNA sequence: TGTGCCAGCAGCCCGATGGAGCAGTTCCAAGAGACCCAGTACTTC.